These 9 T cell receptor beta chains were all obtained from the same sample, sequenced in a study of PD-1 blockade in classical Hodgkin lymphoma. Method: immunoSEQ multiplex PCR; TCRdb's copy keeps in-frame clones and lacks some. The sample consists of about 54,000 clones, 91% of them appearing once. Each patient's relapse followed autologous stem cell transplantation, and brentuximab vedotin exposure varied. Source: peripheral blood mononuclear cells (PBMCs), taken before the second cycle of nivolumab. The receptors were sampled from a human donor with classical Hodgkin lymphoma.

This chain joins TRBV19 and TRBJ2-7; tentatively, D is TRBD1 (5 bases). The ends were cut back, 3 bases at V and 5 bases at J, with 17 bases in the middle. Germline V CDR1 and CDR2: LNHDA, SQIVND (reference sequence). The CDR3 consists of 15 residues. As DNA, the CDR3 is TGTGCCAGTAGTATGGATCAGGCAGGGCTGGACGAGCAGTACTTC. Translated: CASSMDQAGLDEQYF.

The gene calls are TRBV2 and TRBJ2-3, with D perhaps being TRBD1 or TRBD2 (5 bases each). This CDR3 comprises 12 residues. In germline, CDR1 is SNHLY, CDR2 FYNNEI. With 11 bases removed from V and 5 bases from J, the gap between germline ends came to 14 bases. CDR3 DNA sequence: TGTGCCTATAGAGGGGCTCGAGATACGCAGTATTTT. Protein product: CAYRGARDTQYF.

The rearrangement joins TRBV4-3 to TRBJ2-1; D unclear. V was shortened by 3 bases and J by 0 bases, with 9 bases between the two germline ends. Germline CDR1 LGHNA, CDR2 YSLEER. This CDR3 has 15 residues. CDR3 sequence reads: CASSHLEASYNEQFF. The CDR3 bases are TGCGCCAGCAGCCACTTAGAGGCCTCCTACAATGAGCAGTTCTTC.

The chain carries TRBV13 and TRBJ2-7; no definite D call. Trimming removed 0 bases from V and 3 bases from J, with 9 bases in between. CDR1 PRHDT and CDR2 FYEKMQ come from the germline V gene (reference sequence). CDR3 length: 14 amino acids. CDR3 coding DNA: TGTGCCAGCAGCTTAGGGGGGAATCTCTACGAGCAGTACTTC. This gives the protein CASSLGGNLYEQYF.

The CDR3 is CASRRSNTEAFF. CDR3 coding DNA: TGTGCCAGCAGACGGTCGAACACTGAAGCTTTCTTT. The V call is TRBV5-6, the J call TRBJ1-1; D is undetermined. The CDR3 length is 12 residues. Germline V lookup: CDR1 SGHDT, CDR2 YYEEEE. The germline V and J ends were trimmed by 5 bases and 1 base, with 6 bases remaining between them.

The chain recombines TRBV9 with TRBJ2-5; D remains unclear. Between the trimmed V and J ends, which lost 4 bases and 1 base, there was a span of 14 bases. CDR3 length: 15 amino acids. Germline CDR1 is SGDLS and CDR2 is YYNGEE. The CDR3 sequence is CASSPLMAIQETQYF. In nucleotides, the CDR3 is TGTGCCAGCAGCCCACTAATGGCCATCCAAGAGACCCAGTACTTC.

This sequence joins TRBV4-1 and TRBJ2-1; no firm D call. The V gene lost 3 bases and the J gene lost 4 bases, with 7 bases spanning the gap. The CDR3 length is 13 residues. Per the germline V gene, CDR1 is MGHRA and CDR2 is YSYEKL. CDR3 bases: TGCGCCAGCAGCCAGGATATATACAATGAGCAGTTCTTC. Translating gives CASSQDIYNEQFF.

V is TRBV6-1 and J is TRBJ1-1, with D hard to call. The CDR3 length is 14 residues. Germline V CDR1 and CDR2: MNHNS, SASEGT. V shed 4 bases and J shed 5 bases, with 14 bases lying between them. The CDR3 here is CASSAHDKSTEAFF. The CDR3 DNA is TGTGCCAGCAGTGCCCACGACAAGTCGACTGAAGCTTTCTTT.

In DNA form, the CDR3 reads TGTGCCAGCGCGCTAGCGGGGGGGCGCGAGCAGTACTTC. Residues: CASALAGGREQYF. V and J are TRBV6-5 and TRBJ2-7; 12 nucleotides agree with TRBD2. CDR3 length: 13 residues. The V segment lost 8 bases and the J segment 6 bases; nucleotides outside the gene matches: 5. Germline V gene data show CDR1 as MNHEY and CDR2 as SVGAGI.